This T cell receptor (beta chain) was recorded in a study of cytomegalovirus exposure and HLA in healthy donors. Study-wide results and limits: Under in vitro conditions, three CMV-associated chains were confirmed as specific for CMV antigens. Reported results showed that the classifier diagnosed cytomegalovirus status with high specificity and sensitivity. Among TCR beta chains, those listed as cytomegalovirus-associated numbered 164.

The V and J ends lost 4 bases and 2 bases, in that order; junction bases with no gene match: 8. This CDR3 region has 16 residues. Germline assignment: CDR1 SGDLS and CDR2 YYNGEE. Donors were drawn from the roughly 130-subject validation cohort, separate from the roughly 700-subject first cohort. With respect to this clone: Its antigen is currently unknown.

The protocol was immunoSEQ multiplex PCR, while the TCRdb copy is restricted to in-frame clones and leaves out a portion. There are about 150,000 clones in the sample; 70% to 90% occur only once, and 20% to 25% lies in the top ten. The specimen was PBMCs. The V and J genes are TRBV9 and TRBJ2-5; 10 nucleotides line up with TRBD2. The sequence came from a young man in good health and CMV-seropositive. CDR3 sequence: CASSSNSGGPQETQYF. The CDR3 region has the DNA TGTGCCAGCAGCTCCAATAGCGGGGGGCCGCAAGAGACCCAGTACTTC.